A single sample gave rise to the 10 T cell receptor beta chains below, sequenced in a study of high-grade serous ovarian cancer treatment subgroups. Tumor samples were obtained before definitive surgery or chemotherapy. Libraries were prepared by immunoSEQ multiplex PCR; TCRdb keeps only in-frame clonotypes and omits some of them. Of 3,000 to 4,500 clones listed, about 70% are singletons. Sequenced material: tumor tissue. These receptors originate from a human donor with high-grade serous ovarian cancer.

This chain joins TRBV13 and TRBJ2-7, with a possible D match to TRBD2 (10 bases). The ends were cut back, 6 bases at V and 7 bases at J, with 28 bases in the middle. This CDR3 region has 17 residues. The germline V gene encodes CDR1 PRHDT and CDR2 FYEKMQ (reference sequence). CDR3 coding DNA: TGTGCCAGCAGTTTCCTGGGACAGGGTTCAGCGGGAGGGGAGCAGTACTTC. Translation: CASSFLGQGSAGGEQYF. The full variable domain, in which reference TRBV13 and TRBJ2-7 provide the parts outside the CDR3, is AAGVIQSPRHLIKEKRETATLKCYPIPRHDTVYWYQQGPGQDPQFLISFYEKMQSDKGSIPDRFSAQQFSDYHSELNMSSLELGDSALYFCASSFLGQGSAGGEQYFGPGTRLTVT.

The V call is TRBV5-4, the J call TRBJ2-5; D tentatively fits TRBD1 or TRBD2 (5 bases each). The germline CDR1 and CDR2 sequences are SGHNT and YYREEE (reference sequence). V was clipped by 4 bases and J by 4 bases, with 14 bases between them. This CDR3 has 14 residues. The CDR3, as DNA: TGTGCCAGCAGCGTACCGGGACCTGGAGAGACCCAGTACTTC. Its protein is CASSVPGPGETQYF. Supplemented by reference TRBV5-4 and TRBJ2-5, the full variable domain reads ETGVTQSPTHLIKTRGQQVTLRCSSQSGHNTVSWYQQALGQGPQFIFQYYREEENGRGNFPPRFSGLQFPNYSSELNVNALELDDSALYLCASSVPGPGETQYFGPGTRLLVL.

DNA of the CDR3: TGTGCTAGTGGTTTGCTCGACAGGGGACATGGCTACACCTTC. It specifies CASGLLDRGHGYTF. This rearrangement joins TRBV12-5 to TRBJ1-2, with TRBD1 matching 8 bases. CDR1 is LGHNT, CDR2 FRNRAP, per germline. The V gene end was trimmed by 2 bases and the J gene end by 6 bases; junction bases not matched to a gene: 5. The CDR3 has 14 residues.

The CDR3, as DNA: TGTGCCAGCAGTCAGAGCACAGCGGGACTAGGTTACAATGAGCAGTTCTTC. The encoded protein is CASSQSTAGLGYNEQFF. The V call is TRBV28, the J call TRBJ2-1; 8 bases fit TRBD2. The CDR3 has 17 residues. Germline values: CDR1 MDHEN, CDR2 SYDVKM. V was pared by 5 bases and J by 4 bases, with 13 bases of the junction left unmatched.

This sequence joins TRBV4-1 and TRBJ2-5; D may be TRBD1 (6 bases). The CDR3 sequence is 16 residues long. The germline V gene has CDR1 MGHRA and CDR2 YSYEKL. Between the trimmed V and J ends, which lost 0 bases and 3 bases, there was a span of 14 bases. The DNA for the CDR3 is TGCGCCAGCAGCCAAGACCCCTTGACAGGAGAAGAGACCCAGTACTTC. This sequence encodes CASSQDPLTGEETQYF.

CDR3 bases: TGTGCCAGCTCACCCGCCAGGGGGAACACTGAAGCTTTCTTT. Amino acids: CASSPARGNTEAFF. The chain recombines TRBV18 with TRBJ1-1; D possibly corresponds to TRBD1 (6 bases). The V and J ends lost 3 bases and 1 base respectively, with 9 bases between them. Germline V gene data show CDR1 as KGHSH and CDR2 as LQKENI. The CDR3 has 14 amino acids.

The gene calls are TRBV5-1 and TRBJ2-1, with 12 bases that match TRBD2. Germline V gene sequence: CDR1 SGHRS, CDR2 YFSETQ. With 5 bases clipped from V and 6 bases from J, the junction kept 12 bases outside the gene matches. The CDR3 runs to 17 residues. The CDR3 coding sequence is TGCGCCAGCAGGCTCTTGACTAGCGGGGGAAATTCCAATGAGCAGTTCTTC. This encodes CASRLLTSGGNSNEQFF.

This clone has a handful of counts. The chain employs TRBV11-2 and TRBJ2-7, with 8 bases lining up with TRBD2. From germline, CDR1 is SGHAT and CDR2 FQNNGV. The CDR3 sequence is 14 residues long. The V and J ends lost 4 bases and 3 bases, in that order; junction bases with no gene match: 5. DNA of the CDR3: TGTGCCAGCAGCTCGCCACGGGGGGGCTACGAGCAGTACTTC. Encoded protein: CASSSPRGGYEQYF.

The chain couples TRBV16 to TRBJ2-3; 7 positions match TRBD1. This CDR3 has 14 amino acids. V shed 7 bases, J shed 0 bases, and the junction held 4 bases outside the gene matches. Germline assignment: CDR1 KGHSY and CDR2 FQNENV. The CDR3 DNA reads TGTGCCAGCACTGGGACAGCTAGCACAGATACGCAGTATTTT. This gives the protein CASTGTASTDTQYF. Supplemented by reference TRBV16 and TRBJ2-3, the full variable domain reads GEEVAQTPKHLVRGEGQKAKLYCAPIKGHSYVFWYQQVLKNEFKFLISFQNENVFDETGMPKERFSAKCLPNSPCSLEIQATKLEDSAVYFCASTGTASTDTQYFGPGTRLTVL.

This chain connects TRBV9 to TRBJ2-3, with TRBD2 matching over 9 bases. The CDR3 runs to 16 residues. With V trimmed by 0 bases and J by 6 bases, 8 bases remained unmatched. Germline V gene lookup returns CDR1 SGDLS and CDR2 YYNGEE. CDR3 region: CASSVEGLSGSDTQYF. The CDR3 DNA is TGTGCCAGCAGCGTAGAAGGGCTTAGCGGGAGTGATACGCAGTATTTT.